This TCR beta chain appears in the sequencing data of a study of control samples from healthy donors and cancer patients. V was shortened by 2 bases and J by 7 bases, with 9 bases between the two germline ends. The CDR3 length is 14 residues. Germline CDR1 is SGHAT and CDR2 is FQNNGV. Assay used: immunoSEQ multiplex PCR; TCRdb lists only in-frame clones, some missing. The table lists 90,000 to 100,000 clones, roughly 80% of them singletons. The TCR was taken from a man in his 70s with lung cancer. This rearrangement joins TRBV11-2 to TRBJ1-6; unclear D gene. Source material: PBMCs. This chain's CDR3 is CASSLRSVNSPLHF. CDR3 DNA: TGTGCCAGCAGCTTAAGGTCCGTGAATTCACCCCTCCACTTT.